This T cell receptor (beta chain) is from a study of human T cells and chemical hapten exposure. The table lists this clonotype with a few counts. Noted time point: patch test 1, 2 weeks after DPC sensitization. As for treatment: therapeutic diphenylcyclopropenone sensitization with weekly scalp DPC. TCRdb re-called the RACE reads through MiXCR, storing one row per CDR3 protein. The table records around 99,000 distinct CDR3 sequences, 12% of them present only once. The CDR3 covers 13 residues. CDR1 and CDR2 from the germline V gene are LGHDT and YNNKEL (reference sequence). Trimming removed 4 bases from V and 6 bases from J; junction bases left unmatched: 5.

The rearrangement uses TRBV3-1 and TRBJ2-7, with TRBD1 identical over 8 bases. The receptor was derived from a middle-aged woman with alopecia areata. Some clones in this sample may be carry-over from other donors' samples. The sample was whole blood, taken in connection with sensitization to the hapten diphenylcyclopropenone (DPC). Here the CDR3 reads CASSPTGTGEQYF. The CDR3 nucleotides read TGTGCCAGCAGCCCAACCGGGACAGGCGAGCAGTACTTC.